This T cell receptor (beta chain) was sequenced in a study of blood T cell repertoires in COVID-19. The overall study: The United States, Italy and Spain supplied acute and convalescent COVID-19 samples. T cells, B-cell-depleted T cells, or PBMCs supplied cDNA or gDNA.

The CDR3 is made up of 15 amino acids. Trimming cost V 0 bases and J 6 bases, with 10 bases left between them. Germline V CDR1 and CDR2: SGHRS, YFSETQ. Study processing details: Reference gene primer amplification gave nucleated cell count estimates. Clones were read by immunoSEQ multiplex PCR, and TCRdb kept only the in-frame ones, dropping some. V and J calls plus clone size are reproduced from that table; the DNA served to infer D and trimming. The repertoire holds about 200,000 clones, with roughly 80% as singletons. The chain couples TRBV5-1 to TRBJ1-6, with D perhaps matching TRBD1 (5 bases). The sequenced material came from peripheral blood. The receptor comes from a woman over 75 with acute or convalescent COVID-19. CDR3 in DNA: TGCGCCAGCAGCTTGGAGGGGCAGGGTAATTCACCCCTCCACTTT. It codes for CASSLEGQGNSPLHF.